This T cell receptor beta chain was sequenced for a study of graft-versus-host responses after intestinal transplantation. Overall study context: Anti-thymocyte globulin induction preceded about 3 years of tacrolimus and steroid maintenance in all recipients.

The repertoire was sequenced with immunoSEQ multiplex PCR; TCRdb's copy has only in-frame clones and lacks some. The sample carries 90,000 to 130,000 clones, 85% to 95% recorded once. Germline assignment: CDR1 SGHDT and CDR2 YYEEEE. The CDR3 totals 13 residues. V was pared by 5 bases and J by 3 bases, with 12 bases between. Study outcomes and limitations: Recipient marrow held GvH clones, some first seen in ileum or blood.

Of note for this clone: Its antigen is as yet unknown.

This TCR came from a human donor who was the organ donor for an intestinal transplant. The rearrangement uses TRBV5-6 and TRBJ2-7; TRBD1 is a possible D gene (5 bases). The specimen was unstimulated CD4+ T cells sorted from spleen or lymph node cells, collected before transplant. CDR3 protein: CASRLRANYEQYF. As DNA, the CDR3 is TGTGCCAGCAGACTCAGGGCAAACTACGAGCAGTACTTC.